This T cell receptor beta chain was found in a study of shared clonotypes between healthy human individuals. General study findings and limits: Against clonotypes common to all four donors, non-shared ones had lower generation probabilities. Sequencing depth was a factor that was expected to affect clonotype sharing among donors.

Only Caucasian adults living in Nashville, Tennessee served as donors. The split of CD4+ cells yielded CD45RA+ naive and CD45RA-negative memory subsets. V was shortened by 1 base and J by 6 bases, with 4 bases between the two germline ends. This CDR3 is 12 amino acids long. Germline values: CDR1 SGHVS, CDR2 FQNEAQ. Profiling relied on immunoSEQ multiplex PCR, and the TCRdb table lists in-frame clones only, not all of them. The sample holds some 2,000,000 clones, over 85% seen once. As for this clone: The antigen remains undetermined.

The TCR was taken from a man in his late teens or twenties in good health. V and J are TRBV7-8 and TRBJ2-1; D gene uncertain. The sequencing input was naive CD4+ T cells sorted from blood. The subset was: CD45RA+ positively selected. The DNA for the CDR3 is TGTGCCAGCAGCTTAGATTTCAATGAGCAGTTCTTC. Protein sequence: CASSLDFNEQFF.